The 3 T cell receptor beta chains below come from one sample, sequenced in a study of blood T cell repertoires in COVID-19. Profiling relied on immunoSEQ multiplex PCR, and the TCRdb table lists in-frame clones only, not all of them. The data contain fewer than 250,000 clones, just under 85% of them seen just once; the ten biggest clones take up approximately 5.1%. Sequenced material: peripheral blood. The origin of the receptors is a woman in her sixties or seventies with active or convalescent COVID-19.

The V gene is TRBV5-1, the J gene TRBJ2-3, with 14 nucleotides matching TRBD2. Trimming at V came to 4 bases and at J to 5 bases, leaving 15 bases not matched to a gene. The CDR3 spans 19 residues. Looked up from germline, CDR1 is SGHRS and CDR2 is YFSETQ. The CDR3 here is CASSRGLAGGRTRQDTQYF. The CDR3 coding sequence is TGCGCCAGCAGCCGAGGACTAGCGGGAGGACGTACCAGGCAAGATACGCAGTATTTT.

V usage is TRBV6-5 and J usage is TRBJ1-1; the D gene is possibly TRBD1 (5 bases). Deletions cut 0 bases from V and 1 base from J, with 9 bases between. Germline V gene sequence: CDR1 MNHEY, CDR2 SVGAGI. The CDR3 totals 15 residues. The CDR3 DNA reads TGTGCCAGCAGTTACTCGGGGGGGACGAACACTGAAGCTTTCTTT. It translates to CASSYSGGTNTEAFF.

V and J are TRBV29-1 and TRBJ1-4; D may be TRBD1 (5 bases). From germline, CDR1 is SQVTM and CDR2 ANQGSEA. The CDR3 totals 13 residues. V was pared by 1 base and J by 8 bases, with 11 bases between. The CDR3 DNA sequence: TGCAGCGTTGAAGCTGAGGACACCGAAAAACTGTTTTTT. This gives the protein CSVEAEDTEKLFF.